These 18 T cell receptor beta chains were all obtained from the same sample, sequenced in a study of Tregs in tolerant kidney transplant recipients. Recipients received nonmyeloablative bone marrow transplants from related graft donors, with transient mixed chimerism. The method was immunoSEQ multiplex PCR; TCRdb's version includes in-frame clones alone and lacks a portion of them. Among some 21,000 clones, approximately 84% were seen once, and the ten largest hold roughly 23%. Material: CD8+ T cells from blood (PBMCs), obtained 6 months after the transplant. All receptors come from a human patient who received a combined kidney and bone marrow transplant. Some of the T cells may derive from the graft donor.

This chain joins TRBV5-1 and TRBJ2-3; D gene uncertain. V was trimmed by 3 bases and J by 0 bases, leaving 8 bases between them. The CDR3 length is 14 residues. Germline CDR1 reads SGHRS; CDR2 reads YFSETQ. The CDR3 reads CASSWLTSTDTQYF. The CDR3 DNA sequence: TGCGCCAGCAGCTGGCTGACTAGCACAGATACGCAGTATTTT.

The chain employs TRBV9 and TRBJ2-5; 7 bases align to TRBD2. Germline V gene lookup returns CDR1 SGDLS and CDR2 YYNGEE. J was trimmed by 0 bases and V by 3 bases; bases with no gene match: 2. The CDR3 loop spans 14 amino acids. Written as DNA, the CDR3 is TGTGCCAGCAGCGGTAGCGGGTACCAAGAGACCCAGTACTTC. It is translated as CASSGSGYQETQYF.

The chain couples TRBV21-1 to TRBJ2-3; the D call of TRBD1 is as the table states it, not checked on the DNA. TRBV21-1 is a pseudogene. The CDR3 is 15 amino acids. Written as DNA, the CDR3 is TGTGCCAGCAGCAAAGATACAGGGAGCACAGATACGCAGTATTTT. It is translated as CASSKDTGSTDTQYF.

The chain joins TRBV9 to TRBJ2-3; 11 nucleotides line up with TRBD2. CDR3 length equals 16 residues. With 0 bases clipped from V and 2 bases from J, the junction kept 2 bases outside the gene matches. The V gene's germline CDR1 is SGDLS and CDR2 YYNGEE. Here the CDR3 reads CASSVASGGITDTQYF. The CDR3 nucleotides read TGTGCCAGCAGCGTAGCTAGCGGGGGGATCACAGATACGCAGTATTTT.

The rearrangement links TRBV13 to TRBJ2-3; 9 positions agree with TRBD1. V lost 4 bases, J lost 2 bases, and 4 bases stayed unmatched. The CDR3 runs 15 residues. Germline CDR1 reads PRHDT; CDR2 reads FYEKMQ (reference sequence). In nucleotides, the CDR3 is TGTGCCAGCAGCTGGGGGACAGGGAACACAGATACGCAGTATTTT. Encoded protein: CASSWGTGNTDTQYF.

This CDR3 is CASSVQGAWDNEQFF. CDR3 DNA: TGTGCCAGCAGCGTACAGGGGGCATGGGACAATGAGCAGTTCTTC. The chain is built from TRBV9 and TRBJ2-1; 8 bases fit TRBD1. The CDR3 contains 15 residues. With V trimmed by 1 base and J by 5 bases, 5 bases remained unmatched. CDR1 and CDR2 from the germline V gene are SGDLS and YYNGEE.

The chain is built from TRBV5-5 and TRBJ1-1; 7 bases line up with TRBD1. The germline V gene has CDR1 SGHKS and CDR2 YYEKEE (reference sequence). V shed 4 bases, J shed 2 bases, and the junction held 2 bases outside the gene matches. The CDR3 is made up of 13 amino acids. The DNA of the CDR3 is TGTGCCAGCAGCGGACAGGTAAACACTGAAGCTTTCTTT. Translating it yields CASSGQVNTEAFF. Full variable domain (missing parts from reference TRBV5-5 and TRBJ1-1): DAGVTQSPTHLIKTRGQQVTLRCSPISGHKSVSWYQQVLGQGPQFIFQYYEKEERGRGNFPDRFSARQFPNYSSELNVNALLLGDSALYLCASSGQVNTEAFFGQGTRLTVV.

CDR3 region: CAREMMYSYEQYF. DNA of the CDR3: TGCGCCAGAGAGATGATGTACTCCTACGAGCAGTACTTC. The rearrangement uses TRBV10-1 and TRBJ2-7; D ambiguous. The V end was cut by 9 bases, the J end by 0 bases, with 12 bases between. Germline assignment: CDR1 WNHNN and CDR2 SYGVQD (reference sequence). The CDR3 runs to 13 residues.

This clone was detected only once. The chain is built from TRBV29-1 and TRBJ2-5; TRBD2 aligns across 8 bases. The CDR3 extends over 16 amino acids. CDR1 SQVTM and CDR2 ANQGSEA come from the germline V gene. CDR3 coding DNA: TGCAGTGGTGTATCTAGCGGGTCTAATAGGGGAGAGACCCAGTACTTC. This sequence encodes CSGVSSGSNRGETQYF.

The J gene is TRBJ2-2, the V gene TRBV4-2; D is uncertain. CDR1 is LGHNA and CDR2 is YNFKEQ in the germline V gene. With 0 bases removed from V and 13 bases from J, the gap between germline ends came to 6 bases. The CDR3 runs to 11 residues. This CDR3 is CASSQDGRLFF. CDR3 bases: TGTGCCAGCAGCCAAGATGGCCGGCTGTTTTTT.

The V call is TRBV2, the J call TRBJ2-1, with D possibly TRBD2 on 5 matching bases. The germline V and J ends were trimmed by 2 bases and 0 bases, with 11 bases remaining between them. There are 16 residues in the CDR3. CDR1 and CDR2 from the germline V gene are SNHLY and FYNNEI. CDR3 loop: CASSERLGSSYNEQFF. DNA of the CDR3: TGTGCCAGCAGTGAAAGGTTAGGGAGCTCCTACAATGAGCAGTTCTTC.

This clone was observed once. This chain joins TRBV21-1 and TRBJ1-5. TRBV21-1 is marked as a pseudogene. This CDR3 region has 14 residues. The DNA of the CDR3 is TGTGCCAGCAGCTTGTATGTCCACTATCAGCCCCAGCATTTT. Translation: CASSLYVHYQPQHF.

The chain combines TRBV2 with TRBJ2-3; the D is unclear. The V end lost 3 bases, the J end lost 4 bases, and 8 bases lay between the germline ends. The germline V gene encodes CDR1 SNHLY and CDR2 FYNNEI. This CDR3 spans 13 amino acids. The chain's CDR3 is CASSDPVADTQYF. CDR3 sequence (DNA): TGTGCCAGCAGTGATCCCGTAGCAGATACGCAGTATTTT.

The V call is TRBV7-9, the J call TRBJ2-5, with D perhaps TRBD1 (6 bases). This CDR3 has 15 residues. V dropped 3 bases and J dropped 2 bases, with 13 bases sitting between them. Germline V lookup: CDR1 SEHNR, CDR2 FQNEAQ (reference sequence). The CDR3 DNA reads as TGTGCCAGCAGCTTTAGGGGGAGCACTCAAGAGACCCAGTACTTC. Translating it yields CASSFRGSTQETQYF.

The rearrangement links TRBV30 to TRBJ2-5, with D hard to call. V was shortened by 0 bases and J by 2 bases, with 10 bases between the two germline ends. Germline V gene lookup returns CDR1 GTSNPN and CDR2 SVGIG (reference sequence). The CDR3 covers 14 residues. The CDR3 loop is CAWSVPYIQETQYF. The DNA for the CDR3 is TGTGCCTGGAGTGTACCCTATATACAAGAGACCCAGTACTTC.

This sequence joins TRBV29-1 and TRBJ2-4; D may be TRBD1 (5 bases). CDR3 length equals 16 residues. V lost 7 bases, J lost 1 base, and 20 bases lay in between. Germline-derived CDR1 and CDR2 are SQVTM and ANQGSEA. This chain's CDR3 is CSALSQGGDAKNIQYF. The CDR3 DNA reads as TGCAGCGCCCTTTCTCAGGGTGGAGACGCCAAAAACATTCAGTACTTC.

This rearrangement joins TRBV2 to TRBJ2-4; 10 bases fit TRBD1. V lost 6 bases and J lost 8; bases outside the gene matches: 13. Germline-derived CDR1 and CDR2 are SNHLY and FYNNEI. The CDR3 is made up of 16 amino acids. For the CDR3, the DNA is TGTGCCAGCAGCTCCCCCGGGACAGGGGCTAGATACATTCAGTACTTC. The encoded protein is CASSSPGTGARYIQYF. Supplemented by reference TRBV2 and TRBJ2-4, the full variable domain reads EPEVTQTPSHQVTQMGQEVILRCVPISNHLYFYWYRQILGQKVEFLVSFYNNEISEKSEIFDDQFSVERPDGSNFTLKIRSTKLEDSAMYFCASSSPGTGARYIQYFGAGTRLSVL.

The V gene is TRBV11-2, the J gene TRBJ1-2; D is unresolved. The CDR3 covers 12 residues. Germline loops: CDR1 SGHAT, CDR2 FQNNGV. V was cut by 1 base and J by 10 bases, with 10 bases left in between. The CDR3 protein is CASSLGVGDYTF. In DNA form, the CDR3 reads TGTGCCAGCAGCTTAGGGGTCGGGGACTACACCTTC.